This T cell receptor beta chain was identified during a study of blood T cell repertoires in COVID-19. Here immunoSEQ multiplex PCR was the method, and the copy in TCRdb shows in-frame clones only, minus some. The top ten clones hold 7.5% to 9% of a sample with approximately 250,000 clones, over 75% of them seen once. This CDR3 spans 15 amino acids. CDR1 SNHLY and CDR2 FYNNEI come from the germline V gene. The V gene lost 2 bases and the J gene lost 0 bases, with 8 bases spanning the gap. The V call is TRBV2, the J call TRBJ2-1; D not certain. The receptor's source is a human donor in a cohort sampled during active COVID-19. Sample: peripheral blood. The CDR3 nucleotides read TGTGCCAGCAGTGAACGACTGGCCTCCTACAATGAGCAGTTCTTC. This encodes CASSERLASYNEQFF.